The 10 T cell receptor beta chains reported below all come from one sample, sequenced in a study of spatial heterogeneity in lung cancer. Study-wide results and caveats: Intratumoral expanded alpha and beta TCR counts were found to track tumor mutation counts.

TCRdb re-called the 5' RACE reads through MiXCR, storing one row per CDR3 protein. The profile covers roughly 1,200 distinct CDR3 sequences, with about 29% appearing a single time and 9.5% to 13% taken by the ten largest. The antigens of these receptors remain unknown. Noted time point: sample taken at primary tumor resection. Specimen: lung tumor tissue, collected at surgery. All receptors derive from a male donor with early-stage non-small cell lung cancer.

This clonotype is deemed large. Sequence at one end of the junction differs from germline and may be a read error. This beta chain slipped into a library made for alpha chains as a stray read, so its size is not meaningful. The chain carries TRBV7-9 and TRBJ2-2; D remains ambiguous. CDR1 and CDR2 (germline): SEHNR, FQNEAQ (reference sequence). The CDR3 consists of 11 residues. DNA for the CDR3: TGTGCCAGCAGCCTAGCCGGGGAGCTGTTTTTT. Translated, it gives CASSLAGELFF.

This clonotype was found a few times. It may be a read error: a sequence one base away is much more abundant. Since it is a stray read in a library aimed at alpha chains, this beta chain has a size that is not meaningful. CDR3 coding DNA: TGTGTCAGCGGCCAGGGATCTCGCGAGCAGTACTTC. Its translation is CVSGQGSREQYF. The V gene is TRBV13, the J gene TRBJ2-7; D might be TRBD1 or TRBD2, each matching 5 bases. This CDR3 region has 12 residues. Germline-derived CDR1 and CDR2 are PRHDT and FYEKMQ (reference sequence).

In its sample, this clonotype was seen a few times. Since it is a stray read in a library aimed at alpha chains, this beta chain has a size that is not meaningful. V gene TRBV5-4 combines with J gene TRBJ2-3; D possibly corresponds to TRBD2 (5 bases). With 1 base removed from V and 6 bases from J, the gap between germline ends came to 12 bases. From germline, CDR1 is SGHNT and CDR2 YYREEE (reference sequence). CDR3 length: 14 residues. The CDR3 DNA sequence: TGTGCCAGCAGCTTGCCAGCACTAGGTGATACGCAGTATTTT. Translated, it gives CASSLPALGDTQYF. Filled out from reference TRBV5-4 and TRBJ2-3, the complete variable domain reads ETGVTQSPTHLIKTRGQQVTLRCSSQSGHNTVSWYQQALGQGPQFIFQYYREEENGRGNFPPRFSGLQFPNYSSELNVNALELDDSALYLCASSLPALGDTQYFGPGTRLTVL.

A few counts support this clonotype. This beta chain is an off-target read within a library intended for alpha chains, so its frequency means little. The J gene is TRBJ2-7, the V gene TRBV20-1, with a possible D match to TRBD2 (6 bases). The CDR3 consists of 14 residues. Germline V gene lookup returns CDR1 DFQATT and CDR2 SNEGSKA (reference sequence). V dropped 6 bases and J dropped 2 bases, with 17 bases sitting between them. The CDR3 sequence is CSAHRPRGPYEQYF. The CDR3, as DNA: TGCAGTGCCCACAGGCCGCGGGGCCCCTACGAGCAGTACTTC.

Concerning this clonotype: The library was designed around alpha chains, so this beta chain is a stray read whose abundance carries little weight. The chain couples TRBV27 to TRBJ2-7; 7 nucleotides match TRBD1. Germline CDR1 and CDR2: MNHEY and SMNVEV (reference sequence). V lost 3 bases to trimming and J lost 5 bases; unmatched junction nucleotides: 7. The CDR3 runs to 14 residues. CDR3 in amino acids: CASSLGTVSHEQYF. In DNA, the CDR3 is TGTGCCAGCAGTTTGGGGACAGTTAGCCACGAGCAGTACTTC.

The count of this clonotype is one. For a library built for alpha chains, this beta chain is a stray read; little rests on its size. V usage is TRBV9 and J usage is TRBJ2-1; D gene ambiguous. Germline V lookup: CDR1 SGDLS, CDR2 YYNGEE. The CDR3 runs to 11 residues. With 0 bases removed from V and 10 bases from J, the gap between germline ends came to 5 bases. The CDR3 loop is CASSVGPEQFF. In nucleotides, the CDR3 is TGTGCCAGCAGCGTAGGGCCAGAGCAGTTCTTC. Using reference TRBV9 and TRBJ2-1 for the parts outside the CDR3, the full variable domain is DSGVTQTPKHLITATGQRVTLRCSPRSGDLSVYWYQQSLDQGLQFLIQYYNGEERAKGNILERFSAQQFPDLHSELNLSSLELGDSALYFCASSVGPEQFFGPGTRLTVL.

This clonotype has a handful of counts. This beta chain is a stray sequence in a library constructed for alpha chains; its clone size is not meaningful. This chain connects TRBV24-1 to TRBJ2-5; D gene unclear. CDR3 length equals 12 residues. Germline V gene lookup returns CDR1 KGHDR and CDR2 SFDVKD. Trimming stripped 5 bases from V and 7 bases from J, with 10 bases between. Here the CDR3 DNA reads TGTGCCACCAGTGGGGGAACCGCGACCCAGTACTTC. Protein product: CATSGGTATQYF.

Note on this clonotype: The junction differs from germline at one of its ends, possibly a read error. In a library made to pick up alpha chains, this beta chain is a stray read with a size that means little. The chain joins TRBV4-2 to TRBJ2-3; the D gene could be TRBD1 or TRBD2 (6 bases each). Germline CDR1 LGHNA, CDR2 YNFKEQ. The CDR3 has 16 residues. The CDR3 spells CASSQETGASTETQYF. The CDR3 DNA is TGTGCCAGCAGCCAAGAGACGGGGGCCAGCACAGAAACGCAGTATTTT.

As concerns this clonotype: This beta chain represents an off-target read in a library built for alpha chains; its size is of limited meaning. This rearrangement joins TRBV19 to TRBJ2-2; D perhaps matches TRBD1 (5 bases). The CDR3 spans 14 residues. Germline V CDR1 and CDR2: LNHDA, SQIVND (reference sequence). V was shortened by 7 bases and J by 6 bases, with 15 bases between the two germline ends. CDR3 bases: TGTGCCAGTATTAAAGGACACTGGGCCGGGGAGCTGTTTTTT. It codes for CASIKGHWAGELFF.

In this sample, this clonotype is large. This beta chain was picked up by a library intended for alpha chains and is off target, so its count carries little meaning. CDR3 residues: CASSSQDNGEQFF. CDR3 DNA: TGCGCCAGCAGCAGCCAAGATAACGGTGAGCAGTTCTTC. The chain links TRBV4-1 to TRBJ2-1; D is undetermined. This CDR3 has 13 residues. Between the trimmed V and J ends, which lost 5 bases and 9 bases, there was a span of 14 bases. The V gene's germline CDR1 is MGHRA and CDR2 YSYEKL.